This section outlines one T cell receptor beta chain sequence together with its context. No antigen is known for it. These data are taken from a study of T cell repertoires in cytomegalovirus infection. Study-wide background: As its CMV epitopes, the study selected recently identified HLA-C-restricted and well-studied HLA-B-restricted targets.

TCRdb ran MiXCR on the reads and lists one entry per CDR3 protein. The sample includes tens of thousands of distinct CDR3 sequences, about 24% of them seen just once. This CDR3 is built from 15 residues. With V trimmed by 6 bases and J by 7 bases, 11 bases remained unmatched. CDR1 MNHEY and CDR2 SMNVEV come from the germline V gene (reference sequence). The V gene is TRBV27, the J gene TRBJ2-1, with 8 positions matching TRBD2. The sample consisted of CD8+ T cells from cultured PBMCs, taken from culture after CMV antigen stimulation. The TCR sequence derives from a human donor in good health (CMV status not recorded). Some clones in this sample may be carry-over from other donors' samples. The CDR3 here is CASSRGGQRWNEQFF. CDR3 nucleotide sequence: TGTGCCAGCAGCCGCGGGGGGCAAAGGTGGAATGAGCAGTTCTTC.